This T cell receptor beta chain was retrieved from a study of follicular helper T cells after annual influenza vaccination. The protocol was immunoSEQ multiplex PCR, while the TCRdb copy is restricted to in-frame clones and leaves out a portion. This sample has roughly 2,000 clones; more than 70% occur once, and the top ten carry 2.5% to 3%. The study, taken as a whole, reports: The much larger non-cTfh compartments may have been undersampled.

Germline V CDR1 and CDR2: SGHTA, FQGTGA. The CDR3 covers 15 residues. With 2 bases clipped from V and 7 bases from J, the junction kept 4 bases outside the gene matches. Time point defined: 2015-2016 season, pre-vaccination. No donor had influenza vaccine in the prior 6 months; all lived in the community. Donors with HIV/AIDS, active malignancy, immunomodulators or active illness were excluded. Comment on this clone: Its antigen is undetermined.

The sample was CXCR5- memory CD4+ T cells sorted from blood, taken on the day of influenza vaccination. J is TRBJ1-4 and V is TRBV7-3, with 10 bases matching TRBD1. The sequence was obtained from an adult who received the influenza vaccine. Written as DNA, the CDR3 is TGTGCCAGCAGCTTATCCGGGACAGGGGCTGAAAAACTGTTTTTT. Its translation: CASSLSGTGAEKLFF.